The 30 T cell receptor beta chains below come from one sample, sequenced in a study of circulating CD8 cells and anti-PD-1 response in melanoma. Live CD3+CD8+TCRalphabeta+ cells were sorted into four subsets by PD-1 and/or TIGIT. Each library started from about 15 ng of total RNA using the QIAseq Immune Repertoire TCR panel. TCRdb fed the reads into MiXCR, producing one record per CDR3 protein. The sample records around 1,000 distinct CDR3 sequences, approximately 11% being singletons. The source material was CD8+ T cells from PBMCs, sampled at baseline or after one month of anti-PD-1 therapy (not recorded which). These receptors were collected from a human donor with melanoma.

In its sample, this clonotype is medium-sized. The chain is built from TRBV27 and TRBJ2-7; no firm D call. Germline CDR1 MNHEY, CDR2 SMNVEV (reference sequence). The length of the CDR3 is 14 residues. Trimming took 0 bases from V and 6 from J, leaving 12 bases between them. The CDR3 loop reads CASSLSGRGAEQYF. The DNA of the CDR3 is TGTGCCAGCAGTTTATCTGGACGAGGAGCCGAGCAGTACTTC.

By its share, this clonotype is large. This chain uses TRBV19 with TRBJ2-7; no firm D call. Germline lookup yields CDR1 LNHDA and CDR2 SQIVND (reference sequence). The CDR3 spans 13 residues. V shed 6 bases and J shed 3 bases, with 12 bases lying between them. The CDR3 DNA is TGTGCCAGTAGCCAGAGTTACAGCTACGAGCAGTACTTC. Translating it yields CASSQSYSYEQYF.

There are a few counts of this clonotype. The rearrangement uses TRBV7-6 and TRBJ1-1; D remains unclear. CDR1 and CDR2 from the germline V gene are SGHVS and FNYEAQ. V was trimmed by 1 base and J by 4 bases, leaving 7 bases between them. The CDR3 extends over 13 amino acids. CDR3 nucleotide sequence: TGTGCCAGCAGCTTAGGGGAGGTCACTGAAGCTTTCTTT. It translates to CASSLGEVTEAFF.

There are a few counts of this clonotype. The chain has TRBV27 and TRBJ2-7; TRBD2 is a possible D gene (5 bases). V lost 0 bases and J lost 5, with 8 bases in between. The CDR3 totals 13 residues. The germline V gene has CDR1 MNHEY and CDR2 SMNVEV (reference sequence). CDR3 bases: TGTGCCAGCAGTTTATCGCGGGTCCACGAGCAGTACTTC. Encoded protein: CASSLSRVHEQYF.

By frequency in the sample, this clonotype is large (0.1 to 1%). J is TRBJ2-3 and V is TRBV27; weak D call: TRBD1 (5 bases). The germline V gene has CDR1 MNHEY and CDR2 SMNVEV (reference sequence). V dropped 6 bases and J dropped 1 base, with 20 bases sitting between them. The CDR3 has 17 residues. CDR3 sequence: CASSQPPQGFGTDTQYF. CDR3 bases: TGTGCCAGCAGCCAACCCCCTCAGGGTTTCGGCACAGATACGCAGTATTTT.

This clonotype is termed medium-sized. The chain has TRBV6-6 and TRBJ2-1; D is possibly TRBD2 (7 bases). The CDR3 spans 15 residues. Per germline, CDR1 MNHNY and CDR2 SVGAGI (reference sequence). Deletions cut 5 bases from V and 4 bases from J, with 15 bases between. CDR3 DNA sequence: TGTGCCAGCAGTCCGACGGGGGGCCAATACAATGAGCAGTTCTTC. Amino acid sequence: CASSPTGGQYNEQFF.

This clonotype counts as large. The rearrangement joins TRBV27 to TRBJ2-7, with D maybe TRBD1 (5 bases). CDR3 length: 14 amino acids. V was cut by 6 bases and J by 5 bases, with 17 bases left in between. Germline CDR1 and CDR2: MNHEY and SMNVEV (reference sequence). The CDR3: CASRPTGYTHEQYF. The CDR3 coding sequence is TGTGCCAGCAGACCAACAGGATACACTCACGAGCAGTACTTC.

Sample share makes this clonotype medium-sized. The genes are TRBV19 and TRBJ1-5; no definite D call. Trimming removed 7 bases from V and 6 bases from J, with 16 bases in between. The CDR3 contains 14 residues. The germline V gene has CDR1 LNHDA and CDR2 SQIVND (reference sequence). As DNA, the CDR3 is TGTGCCAGTACCCCGATGGGAATCGGTCAGCCCCAGCATTTT. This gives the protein CASTPMGIGQPQHF.

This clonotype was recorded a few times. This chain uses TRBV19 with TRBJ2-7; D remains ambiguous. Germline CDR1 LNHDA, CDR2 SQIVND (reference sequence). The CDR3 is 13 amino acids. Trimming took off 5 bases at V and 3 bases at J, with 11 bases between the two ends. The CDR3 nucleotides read TGTGCCAGTAGTTCTTGGTTGGGCTACGAGCAGTACTTC. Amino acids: CASSSWLGYEQYF.

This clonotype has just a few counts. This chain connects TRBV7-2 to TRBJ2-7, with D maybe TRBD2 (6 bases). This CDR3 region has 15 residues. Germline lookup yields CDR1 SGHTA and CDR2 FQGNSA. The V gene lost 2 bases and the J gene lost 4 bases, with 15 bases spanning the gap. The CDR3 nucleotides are TGTGCCAGCAGCTTAACGGCTAGCGACTATTACGAGCAGTACTTC. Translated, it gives CASSLTASDYYEQYF.

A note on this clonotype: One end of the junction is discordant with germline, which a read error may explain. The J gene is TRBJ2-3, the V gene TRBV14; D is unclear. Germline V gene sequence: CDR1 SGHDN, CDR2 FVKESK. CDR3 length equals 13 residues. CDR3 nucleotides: TGTGCCAGCAGCCAAGGTCCCGGCGGAACGCAGTACTTT. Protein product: CASSQGPGGTQYF.

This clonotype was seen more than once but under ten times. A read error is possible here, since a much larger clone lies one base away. CDR3 in amino acids: CASSWRDTEAFF. CDR3 bases: TGTGCCAGCAGCTGGAGGGACACTGAAGCTTTCTTT. The chain links TRBV2 to TRBJ1-1; unclear D gene. CDR3 size: 12 residues. Germline loops: CDR1 SNHLY, CDR2 FYNNEI. V was shortened by 6 bases and J by 3 bases, with 8 bases between the two germline ends.

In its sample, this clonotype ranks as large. The CDR3 region is CASSLARGTARAFF. The CDR3 coding sequence is TGTGCCAGCAGCTTAGCGCGAGGGACAGCTCGAGCTTTCTTT. This chain joins TRBV7-2 and TRBJ1-1; 7 positions agree with TRBD1. Trimming removed 0 bases from V and 10 bases from J; junction bases left unmatched: 8. CDR1 is SGHTA, CDR2 FQGNSA, per germline. The length of the CDR3 is 14 residues.

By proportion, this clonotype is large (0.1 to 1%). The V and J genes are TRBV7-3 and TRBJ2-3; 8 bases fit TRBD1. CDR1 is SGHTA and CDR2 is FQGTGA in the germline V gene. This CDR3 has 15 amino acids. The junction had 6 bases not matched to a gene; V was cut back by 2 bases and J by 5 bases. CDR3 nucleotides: TGTGCCAGCAGCTTACTGACAGGGGCGGAAGATACGCAGTATTTT. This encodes CASSLLTGAEDTQYF.

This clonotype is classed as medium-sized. The CDR3 bases are TGTGCCACCAGTGATTCCTCCTATTACAATGAGCAGTTCTTC. Translation: CATSDSSYYNEQFF. This sequence joins TRBV24-1 and TRBJ2-1; no reliable D call. The CDR3 extends over 14 amino acids. The V gene lost 2 bases and the J gene lost 4 bases, with 8 bases spanning the gap. Germline lookup yields CDR1 KGHDR and CDR2 SFDVKD.

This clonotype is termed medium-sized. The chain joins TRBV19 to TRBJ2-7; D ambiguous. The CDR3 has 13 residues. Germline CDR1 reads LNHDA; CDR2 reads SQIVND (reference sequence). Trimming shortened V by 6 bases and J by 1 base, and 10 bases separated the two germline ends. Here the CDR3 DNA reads TGTGCCAGTAGCCCTGGACCGTCCTACGAGCAGTACTTC. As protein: CASSPGPSYEQYF.

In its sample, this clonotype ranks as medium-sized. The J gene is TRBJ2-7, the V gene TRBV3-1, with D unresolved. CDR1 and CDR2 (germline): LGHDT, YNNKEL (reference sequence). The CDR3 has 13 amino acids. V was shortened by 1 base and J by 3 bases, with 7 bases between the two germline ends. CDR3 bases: TGTGCCAGCAGCCAAGGTGGTGACTACGAGCAGTACTTC. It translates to CASSQGGDYEQYF.

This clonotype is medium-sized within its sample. This chain's CDR3 is CARTAWGAPYQETQYF. The CDR3 coding sequence is TGTGCCAGGACTGCTTGGGGGGCGCCTTACCAAGAGACCCAGTACTTC. The chain uses TRBV19 and TRBJ2-5, with D possibly called TRBD1 or TRBD2 (6 bases each). From germline, CDR1 is LNHDA and CDR2 SQIVND (reference sequence). This CDR3 contains 16 residues. Trimming took 9 bases from V and 0 from J, leaving 20 bases between them.

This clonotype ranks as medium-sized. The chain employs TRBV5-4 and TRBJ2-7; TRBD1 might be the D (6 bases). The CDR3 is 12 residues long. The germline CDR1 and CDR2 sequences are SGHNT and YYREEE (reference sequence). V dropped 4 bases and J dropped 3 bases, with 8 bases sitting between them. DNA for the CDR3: TGTGCCAGCAGCCTAGGGGGCTACGAGCAGTACTTC. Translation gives CASSLGGYEQYF.

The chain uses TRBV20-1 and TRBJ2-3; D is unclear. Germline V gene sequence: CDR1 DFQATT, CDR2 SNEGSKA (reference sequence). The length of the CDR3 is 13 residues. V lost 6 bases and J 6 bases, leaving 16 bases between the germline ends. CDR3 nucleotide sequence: TGCAGTGCCCCGGTGGAGTTTACGGATACGCAGTATTTT. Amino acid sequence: CSAPVEFTDTQYF.

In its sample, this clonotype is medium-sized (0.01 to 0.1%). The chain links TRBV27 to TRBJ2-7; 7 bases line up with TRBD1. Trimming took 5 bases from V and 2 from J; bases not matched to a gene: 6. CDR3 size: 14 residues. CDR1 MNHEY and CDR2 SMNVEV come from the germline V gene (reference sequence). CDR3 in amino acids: CASSTGQIAYEQYF. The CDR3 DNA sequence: TGTGCCAGCAGTACGGGACAGATTGCCTACGAGCAGTACTTC.

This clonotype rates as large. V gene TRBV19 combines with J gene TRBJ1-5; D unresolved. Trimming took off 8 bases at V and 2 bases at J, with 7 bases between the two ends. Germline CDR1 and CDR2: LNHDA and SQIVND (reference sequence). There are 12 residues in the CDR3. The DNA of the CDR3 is TGTGCCAGTCGACTGGGCAATCAGCCCCAGCATTTT. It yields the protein CASRLGNQPQHF.

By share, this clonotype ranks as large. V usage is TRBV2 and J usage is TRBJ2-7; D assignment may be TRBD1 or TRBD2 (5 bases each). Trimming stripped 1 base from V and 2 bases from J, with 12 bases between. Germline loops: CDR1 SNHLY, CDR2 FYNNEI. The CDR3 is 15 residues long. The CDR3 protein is CASSEVVRGTYEQYF. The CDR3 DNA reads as TGTGCCAGCAGTGAAGTAGTGAGGGGTACCTACGAGCAGTACTTC.

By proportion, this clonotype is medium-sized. This CDR3 reads CASKTYNEQFF. For the CDR3, the DNA is TGTGCCAGCAAAACCTACAATGAGCAGTTCTTC. V gene TRBV27 combines with J gene TRBJ2-1, with D unclear. CDR3 length equals 11 residues. V gave up 7 bases and J gave up 2 bases, with 3 bases separating them. Germline V gene lookup returns CDR1 MNHEY and CDR2 SMNVEV (reference sequence).

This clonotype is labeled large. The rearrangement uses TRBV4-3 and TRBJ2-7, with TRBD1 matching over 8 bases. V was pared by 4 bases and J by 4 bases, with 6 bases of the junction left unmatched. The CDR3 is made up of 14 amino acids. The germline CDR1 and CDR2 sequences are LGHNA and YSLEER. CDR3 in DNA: TGCGCCAGCAGCCCCCGGCAGGGGGCTTACGAGCAGTACTTC. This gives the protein CASSPRQGAYEQYF.

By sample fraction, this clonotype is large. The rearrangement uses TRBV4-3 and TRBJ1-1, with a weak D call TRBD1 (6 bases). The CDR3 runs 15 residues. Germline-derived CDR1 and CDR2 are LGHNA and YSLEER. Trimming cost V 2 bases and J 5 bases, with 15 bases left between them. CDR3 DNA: TGCGCCAGCAGCCAACCCAGGGGACTTACTACTGAAGCTTTCTTT. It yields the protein CASSQPRGLTTEAFF.

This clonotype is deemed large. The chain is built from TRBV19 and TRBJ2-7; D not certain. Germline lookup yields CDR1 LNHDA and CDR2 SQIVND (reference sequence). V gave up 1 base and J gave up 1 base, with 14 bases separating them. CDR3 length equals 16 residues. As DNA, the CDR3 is TGTGCCAGTAGTATAGCCGGGTACGAGGTGTCCTACGAGCAGTACTTC. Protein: CASSIAGYEVSYEQYF.

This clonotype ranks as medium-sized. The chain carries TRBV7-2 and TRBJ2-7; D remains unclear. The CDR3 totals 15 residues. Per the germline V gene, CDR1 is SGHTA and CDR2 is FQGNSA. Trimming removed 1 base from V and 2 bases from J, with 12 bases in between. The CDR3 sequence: CASSLDTAATYEQYF. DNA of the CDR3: TGTGCCAGCAGCTTAGATACGGCAGCTACCTACGAGCAGTACTTC.

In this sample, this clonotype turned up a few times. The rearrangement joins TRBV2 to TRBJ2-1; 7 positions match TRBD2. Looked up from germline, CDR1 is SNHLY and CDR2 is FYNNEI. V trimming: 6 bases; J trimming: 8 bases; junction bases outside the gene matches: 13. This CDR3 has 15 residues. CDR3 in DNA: TGTGCCAGCAGGCCCGGCGGCGGGAGTTTGGATGAGCAGTTCTTC. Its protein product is CASRPGGGSLDEQFF.

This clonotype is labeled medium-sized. The CDR3 here is CSASQTSGGYNEQFF. CDR3 bases: TGCAGTGCTAGTCAAACTAGCGGGGGGTACAATGAGCAGTTCTTC. The rearrangement uses TRBV20-1 and TRBJ2-1; 12 bases are a match to TRBD2. The CDR3 sequence is 15 residues long. Germline V lookup: CDR1 DFQATT, CDR2 SNEGSKA (reference sequence). V was clipped by 3 bases and J by 4 bases; unmatched bases: 4.